A single sample gave rise to the 29 T cell receptor beta chains below, sequenced in a study of blood T cells in healthy people across ages. It was with a sample-barcoded 5' primer and a J-beta primer mix that a second PCR of about 6 to 12 cycles was run. TCRdb processed the 5' RACE reads anew with MiXCR; each CDR3 protein has one entry. In the table there are 1.5 million to 2 million distinct CDR3 sequences, 28% of which are singletons. The sequencing sample was made of blood. These receptors all stem from a woman in her thirties in good health.

V gene TRBV7-9 combines with J gene TRBJ1-1; a weak D match, TRBD1 (6 bases). This CDR3 spans 15 amino acids. Trimming cost V 5 bases and J 0 bases, with 13 bases left between them. Germline CDR1 and CDR2: SEHNR and FQNEAQ (reference sequence). The CDR3 is CASSLGAQMNTEAFF. The CDR3 bases are TGTGCCAGCAGCCTGGGGGCACAAATGAACACTGAAGCTTTCTTT.

The chain employs TRBV20-1 and TRBJ1-2; a possible D gene is TRBD1 (5 bases). V gave up 0 bases and J gave up 2 bases, with 13 bases separating them. The germline gives CDR1 DFQATT, CDR2 SNEGSKA (reference sequence). The CDR3 runs to 15 residues. CDR3 sequence: CSARDRGGQNYGYTF. CDR3 DNA: TGCAGTGCTAGAGATCGAGGAGGACAAAACTATGGCTACACCTTC.

The rearrangement joins TRBV20-1 to TRBJ1-4; D is perhaps TRBD1 (6 bases). The V end was cut by 6 bases, the J end by 8 bases, with 16 bases between. Germline CDR1 and CDR2: DFQATT and SNEGSKA (reference sequence). This CDR3 is 13 amino acids long. The CDR3 here is CSARRGGSEKLFF. The CDR3 DNA is TGCAGTGCCCGTCGTGGGGGCAGCGAAAAACTGTTTTTT.

A few counts support this clonotype. The chain is built from TRBV29-1 and TRBJ2-5, with TRBD1 matching 10 bases. Germline CDR1 reads SQVTM; CDR2 reads ANQGSEA. This CDR3 spans 15 amino acids. V dropped 2 bases and J dropped 1; count of bases not matched to a gene: 4. CDR3 bases: TGCAGCGTTGAATCCGGGACAGGGGTCCAAGAGACCCAGTACTTC. Its protein is CSVESGTGVQETQYF.

V gene TRBV12-5 combines with J gene TRBJ1-5; D might be TRBD1 (5 bases). This CDR3 spans 15 amino acids. The germline V gene has CDR1 LGHNT and CDR2 FRNRAP. V shed 5 bases and J shed 0 bases, with 11 bases lying between them. The CDR3 protein is CASGPGADSNQPQHF. CDR3 coding DNA: TGTGCTAGTGGTCCCGGGGCGGATAGCAATCAGCCCCAGCATTTT. Drawing the rest from reference TRBV12-5 and TRBJ1-5, the complete variable domain is DARVTQTPRHKVTEMGQEVTMRCQPILGHNTVFWYRQTMMQGLELLAYFRNRAPLDDSGMPKDRFSAEMPDATLATLKIQPSEPRDSAVYFCASGPGADSNQPQHFGDGTRLSIL.

This chain links TRBV7-6 with TRBJ2-3; 7 bases fit TRBD2. The germline V gene encodes CDR1 SGHVS and CDR2 FNYEAQ. V trimming: 4 bases; J trimming: 2 bases; junction bases outside the gene matches: 12. The CDR3 runs 17 residues. CDR3 amino acids: CASSSRGTTAYTDTQYF. CDR3 DNA sequence: TGTGCCAGCAGCTCCAGAGGGACTACCGCGTACACAGATACGCAGTATTTT.

CDR3 sequence (DNA): TGCGCCAGCAGTGAGCCCGGACGGGAGCTGTACAATGAGCAGTTCTTC. It yields the protein CASSEPGRELYNEQFF. V and J are TRBV10-2 and TRBJ2-1; maybe TRBD2 (6 bases). Germline-derived CDR1 and CDR2 are WSHSY and SAAADI. The CDR3 contains 16 residues. Between the trimmed V and J ends, which lost 2 bases and 4 bases, there was a span of 15 bases.

This clonotype was detected only a few times. V and J are TRBV29-1 and TRBJ2-7, with D hard to call. The CDR3 is 13 residues long. Germline V gene lookup returns CDR1 SQVTM and CDR2 ANQGSEA. Deletions cut 7 bases from V and 2 bases from J, with 15 bases between. Here the CDR3 DNA reads TGCAGCGCCTCTCGGACCGACACCTACGAGCAGTACTTC. It translates to CSASRTDTYEQYF.

Note on this clonotype: The junction departs from the called germline gene at one end, perhaps through a read error. The chain joins TRBV5-5 to TRBJ1-2, with D unclear. In germline, CDR1 is SGHKS, CDR2 YYEKEE (reference sequence). CDR3 length equals 11 residues. The CDR3 protein is CASSGVTGDTF. The CDR3 DNA is TGTGCCAGCAGTGGTGTTACTGGCGACACCTTC.

Comments on this clonotype: A much larger clone lies one base from this, so it may be a read error. The V call is TRBV7-2, the J call TRBJ2-7, with D perhaps TRBD1 (6 bases). CDR3 size: 14 residues. V was shortened by 4 bases and J by 0 bases, with 10 bases between the two germline ends. Germline CDR1 and CDR2: SGHTA and FQGNSA. CDR3 DNA: TGTGCCAGCAGCTCCAGACAGGCCTCCTACGAGCAGTACTTC. Its protein product is CASSSRQASYEQYF.

The V gene is TRBV7-8, the J gene TRBJ2-5, with a tentative D call TRBD2 (6 bases). The CDR3 covers 15 residues. The germline gives CDR1 SGHVS, CDR2 FQNEAQ. V was pared by 0 bases and J by 4 bases, with 12 bases between. The CDR3 loop is CASSLARLVRETQYF. The CDR3 DNA reads as TGTGCCAGCAGCTTAGCACGACTAGTTCGAGAGACCCAGTACTTC.

In its sample, this clonotype was seen many times. The gene calls are TRBV12-3 or TRBV12-4 and TRBJ1-1, with 7 positions matching TRBD1. The ends lost 5 bases at V and 4 bases at J; junction bases unmatched: 4. This CDR3 is built from 13 residues. The CDR3 loop reads CASSQTGSTEAFF. CDR3 in DNA: TGTGCCAGCAGTCAGACAGGGAGCACTGAAGCTTTCTTT.

This clonotype has at least ten counts. V usage is TRBV12-5 and J usage is TRBJ1-4, with D perhaps matching TRBD1 (6 bases). The V and J ends lost 2 bases and 7 bases respectively, with 8 bases between them. This CDR3 is built from 13 residues. The germline gives CDR1 LGHNT, CDR2 FRNRAP. CDR3: CASGLTGREKLFF. The CDR3, as DNA: TGTGCTAGTGGTTTGACAGGGCGTGAAAAACTGTTTTTT. The variable domain in full, with the rest retrieved from reference TRBV12-5 and TRBJ1-4, is DARVTQTPRHKVTEMGQEVTMRCQPILGHNTVFWYRQTMMQGLELLAYFRNRAPLDDSGMPKDRFSAEMPDATLATLKIQPSEPRDSAVYFCASGLTGREKLFFGSGTQLSVL.

With regard to this clonotype: A read error may explain this, as a much larger clone is one base away. J is TRBJ2-7 and V is TRBV9; 8 positions agree with TRBD2. Germline CDR1 SGDLS, CDR2 YYNGEE. This CDR3 spans 15 amino acids. This CDR3 reads CASSPERGPSYERYF. The CDR3 bases are TGTGCCAGCAGCCCGGAGCGGGGGCCTTCCTACGAGCGGTACTTC.

This clonotype was counted between two and nine times. This chain links TRBV5-5 with TRBJ2-4, with 7 bases identical to TRBD1. V shed 3 bases, J shed 5 bases, and the junction held 11 bases outside the gene matches. CDR1 is SGHKS, CDR2 YYEKEE, per germline (reference sequence). This CDR3 spans 16 amino acids. CDR3 loop: CASSSDSGTEQNIQYF. The CDR3 DNA follows: TGTGCCAGCAGCTCCGACTCCGGGACAGAGCAAAACATTCAGTACTTC.

The chain links TRBV5-1 to TRBJ2-4; 8 bases line up with TRBD1. Germline trimming cut 1 base from V and 7 bases from J; bases unmatched to any gene: 7. CDR3 length equals 15 residues. Germline loops: CDR1 SGHRS, CDR2 YFSETQ. The CDR3 is CASSLSQGAANIQYF. DNA of the CDR3: TGCGCCAGCAGCTTGTCGCAGGGGGCGGCGAACATTCAGTACTTC.

This clonotype was detected only a few times. V usage is TRBV7-9 and J usage is TRBJ2-3; D uncertain. The CDR3 length is 13 residues. V lost 3 bases, J lost 6 bases, and 10 bases lay in between. Per the germline V gene, CDR1 is SEHNR and CDR2 is FQNEAQ (reference sequence). Here the CDR3 reads CASSFLDPDTQYF. DNA for the CDR3: TGTGCCAGCAGCTTCCTAGACCCCGATACGCAGTATTTT.

The rearrangement links TRBV7-2 to TRBJ1-5; the D gene is possibly TRBD1 (5 bases). The V gene's germline CDR1 is SGHTA and CDR2 FQGNSA. Trimming pared 5 bases from V and 7 bases from J, leaving 12 bases between. This CDR3 is built from 13 residues. This chain's CDR3 is CASSPRVRQPQHF. The CDR3 nucleotides read TGTGCCAGCAGCCCCAGGGTTAGACAGCCCCAGCATTTT.

This clonotype was recorded a few times. The chain links TRBV6-2 or TRBV6-3 to TRBJ2-5; D is unresolved. Germline CDR1 reads MNHEY; CDR2 reads SVGEGT. V lost 2 bases, J lost 5 bases, and 9 bases lay in between. The CDR3 covers 13 residues. This CDR3 is CASSYRLRETQYF. The DNA of the CDR3 is TGTGCCAGCAGTTACCGGCTCAGGGAGACCCAGTACTTC.

This sequence joins TRBV12-3 or TRBV12-4 and TRBJ2-7, with TRBD2 matching over 7 bases. The DNA end is a closer match to TRBJ2-5, so the J assignment may be wrong. This CDR3 has 16 amino acids. The CDR3 region has the DNA TGTGCCAGCAGCGGTGGGGACGGGAGGTCTCAAGAGACCCAGTACTTC. Its translation: CASSGGDGRSQETQYF.

This CDR3 is CSARDLVPDSPLHF. The CDR3 region has the DNA TGCAGTGCTAGAGATCTGGTGCCCGATTCACCCCTCCACTTT. The chain joins TRBV20-1 to TRBJ1-6, with D uncertain. With 0 bases removed from V and 8 bases from J, the gap between germline ends came to 11 bases. Germline CDR1 reads DFQATT; CDR2 reads SNEGSKA (reference sequence). This CDR3 spans 14 amino acids.

With regard to this clonotype: A much larger clone sits a single nucleotide away, making a read error possible. The J gene is TRBJ2-1, the V gene TRBV5-5; 11 positions match TRBD1. The ends lost 4 bases at V and 8 bases at J; junction bases unmatched: 5. This CDR3 is 14 amino acids long. Germline V lookup: CDR1 SGHKS, CDR2 YYEKEE (reference sequence). This chain's CDR3 is CASSPWDRGDEQFF. The DNA of the CDR3 is TGTGCCAGCAGCCCCTGGGACAGGGGGGATGAGCAGTTCTTC.

The chain joins TRBV6-6 to TRBJ2-1, with 8 bases matching TRBD1. There are 15 residues in the CDR3. Germline CDR1 is MNHNY and CDR2 is SVGAGI (reference sequence). V was pared by 5 bases and J by 5 bases, with 8 bases of the junction left unmatched. The DNA for the CDR3 is TGTGCCAGCAGTCCCTTGGGCAGGGGGCACAATGAGCAGTTCTTC. The encoded protein is CASSPLGRGHNEQFF.

The genes are TRBV7-9 and TRBJ2-3; possibly TRBD2 for D (5 bases). V lost 7 bases, J lost 5 bases, and 10 bases lay in between. The CDR3 contains 12 residues. Germline assignment: CDR1 SEHNR and CDR2 FQNEAQ (reference sequence). This CDR3 is CASNPGGDTQYF. CDR3 sequence (DNA): TGTGCCAGCAACCCCGGAGGAGATACGCAGTATTTT.

The CDR3 sequence is CSAKGRGETQYF. The CDR3 region has the DNA TGCAGTGCAAAGGGACGGGGGGAGACCCAGTACTTC. The V gene is TRBV20-1, the J gene TRBJ2-5; D is perhaps TRBD2 (6 bases). The CDR3 is 12 residues long. With 6 bases removed from V and 5 bases from J, the gap between germline ends came to 13 bases. Germline V CDR1 and CDR2: DFQATT, SNEGSKA (reference sequence).

This clonotype was detected a few times. The chain links TRBV15 to TRBJ1-1, with D possibly TRBD1 on 5 matching bases. Trimming shortened V by 4 bases and J by 4 bases, and 13 bases separated the two germline ends. In germline, CDR1 is LNHNV, CDR2 YYDKDF (reference sequence). This CDR3 is built from 14 residues. The CDR3 bases are TGTGCCACCAGCACCCGCAGGGAACCCACTGAAGCTTTCTTT. Protein sequence: CATSTRREPTEAFF.

A few counts support this clonotype. The genes are TRBV28 and TRBJ1-6; D is ambiguous. Looked up from germline, CDR1 is MDHEN and CDR2 is SYDVKM. The CDR3 runs to 18 residues. V was shortened by 2 bases and J by 4 bases, with 18 bases between the two germline ends. The CDR3 region is CASSLPALWQIYNSPLHF. The CDR3 DNA reads TGTGCCAGCAGTTTACCCGCACTCTGGCAGATTTATAATTCACCCCTCCACTTT.

This clonotype was counted at least ten times. The CDR3, as DNA: TGCGCCAGCAGCCTAGGACTAGCGTTGAGCACAGATACGCAGTATTTT. It specifies CASSLGLALSTDTQYF. The V gene is TRBV5-1, the J gene TRBJ2-3, with 9 nucleotides matching TRBD2. The CDR3 is 16 amino acids. Germline V gene data show CDR1 as SGHRS and CDR2 as YFSETQ. The V and J ends lost 4 bases and 0 bases, in that order; junction bases with no gene match: 6.

This chain uses TRBV3-1 with TRBJ1-2, with D tentatively TRBD1 (5 bases). V shed 4 bases and J shed 4 bases, with 13 bases lying between them. This CDR3 comprises 14 residues. Germline values: CDR1 LGHDT, CDR2 YNNKEL (reference sequence). Here the CDR3 DNA reads TGTGCCAGCAGCCGCGGGGACGGCCCCTATGGCTACACCTTC. Its translation: CASSRGDGPYGYTF.